The 4 T cell receptor beta chains given below trace back to one sample, sequenced in a study of blood T cell repertoires in COVID-19. Repertoires were generated with immunoSEQ multiplex PCR, while TCRdb's copy carries only in-frame clones and drops some. The sample holds about 150,000 clones, under 90% seen once. The sequenced material came from peripheral blood. The receptor set was obtained from a man aged 55 to 70 with acute or convalescent COVID-19.

The chain carries TRBV7-2 and TRBJ1-6, with a weak D call TRBD1 (5 bases). Germline-derived CDR1 and CDR2 are SGHTA and FQGNSA. The germline V and J ends were trimmed by 1 base and 10 bases, with 14 bases remaining between them. The length of the CDR3 is 15 residues. The CDR3, as DNA: TGTGCCAGCAGCTTAGGGGAGGGGTGGGAATCACCCCTCCACTTT. This gives the protein CASSLGEGWESPLHF.

This clone was seen many times. The chain couples TRBV3-1 (or the pseudogene TRBV3-2) to TRBJ1-1; TRBD1 matches at 12 bases. The germline V gene has CDR1 LGHDT and CDR2 YNNKEL (reference sequence). J lost 0 bases, V lost 3 bases, and 11 bases had no gene match. CDR3 length equals 19 residues. For the CDR3, the DNA is TGTGCCAGCAGCCACGGGGACAGGGGGCGTACTCCCGTGAACACTGAAGCTTTCTTT. Translated: CASSHGDRGRTPVNTEAFF.

The V gene is TRBV18, the J gene TRBJ2-3; the D is unclear. The V end was cut by 4 bases, the J end by 3 bases, with 5 bases between. The germline V gene encodes CDR1 KGHSH and CDR2 LQKENI. The CDR3 extends over 12 amino acids. The CDR3 loop reads CASSLLTDTQYF. In DNA, the CDR3 is TGTGCCAGCTCACTATTAACAGATACGCAGTATTTT.

The chain employs TRBV7-6 and TRBJ2-3; 9 nucleotides align to TRBD2. The trim removed 1 base at V and 5 bases at J, leaving 4 bases unmatched. The CDR3 has 15 amino acids. Germline V CDR1 and CDR2: SGHVS, FNYEAQ. The CDR3 nucleotides read TGTGCCAGCAGCTTAGGGCGGGGGGGCAAAGATACGCAGTATTTT. Amino acids: CASSLGRGGKDTQYF.